This record covers a single TCR beta chain. PCR involved 60 Vbeta and 13 Jbeta primers. Produced via immunoSEQ multiplex PCR; TCRdb's table is partial and in-frame only. This table holds 180,000 or so clones, 77% found once. This specimen belongs to a study of cytomegalovirus exposure and HLA in healthy donors. CDR3 size: 13 residues. From germline, CDR1 is MNHEY and CDR2 SMNVEV (reference sequence). Trimming removed 4 bases at V and 3 bases at J, with 10 bases between. The source is a man aged 18 to 29 in good health and CMV-seronegative. V gene TRBV27 combines with J gene TRBJ2-7, with D maybe TRBD1 (5 bases). Specimen: PBMCs. CDR3 sequence: CASSSGRNYEQYF. DNA of the CDR3: TGTGCCAGCAGTTCAGGGCGGAACTACGAGCAGTACTTC.